The 10 T cell receptor beta chains presented below share a single source sample, sequenced in a study of spatial heterogeneity in lung cancer. The antigens for these receptors are not known. Findings of the study overall: Counts of expanded alpha and beta TCRs within tumors tracked the tumor nonsynonymous mutation count.

Time point in this sample: sample taken at primary tumor resection. TCRdb reprocessed the 5' RACE reads with MiXCR, giving one entry per CDR3 protein. The repertoire holds approximately 11,000 distinct CDR3 sequences, with about 5.2% as singletons. The material was lung tumor tissue, obtained at surgery. These receptors came from a male donor with early-stage non-small cell lung cancer.

This clonotype has only a few counts. The chain couples TRBV7-3 to TRBJ2-5, with D maybe TRBD2 (6 bases). Germline loops: CDR1 SGHTA, CDR2 FQGTGA. This CDR3 is 14 amino acids long. Trimming left V 0 bases short and J 4 bases short, with 9 bases between. The CDR3 nucleotides are TGTGCCAGCAGCTTAACGGGAGGCGGAGAGACCCAGTACTTC. Translation gives CASSLTGGGETQYF.

The V and J genes are TRBV7-9 and TRBJ2-1; D call uncertain. Trimming removed 0 bases at V and 12 bases at J, with 9 bases between. There are 12 residues in the CDR3. In germline, CDR1 is SEHNR, CDR2 FQNEAQ (reference sequence). The CDR3 loop is CASSLAGLGQFF. The CDR3 DNA sequence: TGTGCCAGCAGCTTAGCGGGGTTGGGGCAGTTCTTC.

This clonotype is labeled as medium-sized. This chain links TRBV20-1 with TRBJ1-1; a weak D match, TRBD1 (6 bases). This CDR3 has 14 residues. Germline CDR1 is DFQATT and CDR2 is SNEGSKA (reference sequence). V gave up 3 bases and J gave up 5 bases, with 16 bases separating them. In nucleotides, the CDR3 is TGCAGTGCTAGTGTCGGGGGCGCGGGGACTGAAGCTTTCTTT. It encodes CSASVGGAGTEAFF.

This clonotype is deemed medium-sized (0.01 to 0.1%). Here the CDR3 reads CASSEADRWAFF. The CDR3, as DNA: TGTGCCAGCAGTGAAGCGGACAGGTGGGCTTTCTTT. The V gene is TRBV6-1, the J gene TRBJ1-1, with 7 nucleotides matching TRBD1. Losses at the gene ends were 0 bases for V and 11 bases for J; bases not matched to a gene: 3. The CDR3 contains 12 residues. From germline, CDR1 is MNHNS and CDR2 SASEGT.

This clonotype was seen repeatedly, ten times or more. Written as DNA, the CDR3 is TGCAGTGCTAGCCCTGGGAACAGGGGGGGCGGGGAGCTGTTTTTT. Translation: CSASPGNRGGGELFF. The V call is TRBV20-1, the J call TRBJ2-2; D might be TRBD1 (8 bases). V was cut by 3 bases and J by 7 bases, with 18 bases left in between. The CDR3 is 15 amino acids. CDR1 and CDR2 (germline): DFQATT, SNEGSKA (reference sequence).

The sample holds many counts of this clonotype. The chain links TRBV11-3 to TRBJ1-1, with D unclear. Trimming took off 3 bases at V and 3 bases at J, with 8 bases between the two ends. Germline loops: CDR1 SGHNT, CDR2 YENEEA. The CDR3 has 13 residues. CDR3 amino acids: CASSFEVDTEAFF. The CDR3, as DNA: TGTGCCAGCAGCTTCGAAGTGGACACTGAAGCTTTCTTT.

This clonotype occurred many times. This chain connects TRBV9 to TRBJ2-5; 7 nucleotides match TRBD2. The junction had 6 bases not matched to a gene; V was cut back by 0 bases and J by 4 bases. The CDR3 is 15 residues long. Germline V CDR1 and CDR2: SGDLS, YYNGEE. The CDR3 coding sequence is TGTGCCAGCAGCGTAGGATGGGGGGGTATAGAGACCCAGTACTTC. Amino acid sequence: CASSVGWGGIETQYF.

This clonotype was seen many times. The rearrangement joins TRBV2 to TRBJ1-3; D is unclear. CDR1 is SNHLY and CDR2 is FYNNEI in the germline V gene. V shed 7 bases and J shed 0 bases, with 10 bases lying between them. CDR3 length equals 14 residues. CDR3: CASKRDFSGNTIYF. The CDR3 nucleotides are TGTGCCAGCAAAAGGGATTTCTCTGGAAACACCATATATTTT.

Many counts were recorded for this clonotype. This chain connects TRBV6-1 to TRBJ1-5; D gene ambiguous. The CDR3 is 14 residues long. V lost 5 bases and J lost 4, with 12 bases in between. Per germline, CDR1 MNHNS and CDR2 SASEGT. CDR3 loop: CASSPGPENQPQHF. CDR3 DNA sequence: TGTGCCAGCAGTCCCGGGCCTGAGAATCAGCCCCAGCATTTT.

This clonotype was counted at least ten times. The V and J genes are TRBV12-3 or TRBV12-4 and TRBJ2-7; D perhaps matches TRBD2 (5 bases). V lost 3 bases, J lost 1 base, and 10 bases lay in between. The CDR3 is 14 residues long. CDR3 in amino acids: CASSFSRESYEQYF. CDR3 coding DNA: TGTGCCAGCAGTTTCAGCCGGGAATCCTACGAGCAGTACTTC.